The 10 T cell receptor beta chains given below trace back to one sample, sequenced in a study of T cells after yellow fever vaccination. TCRdb reprocessed the 5' RACE reads via MiXCR and lists one record per CDR3 protein. The sample lists 300,000 or so distinct CDR3 sequences; approximately 4% were seen once. Sequencing was performed on PBMCs, taken 5 days after the yellow fever booster vaccination. These receptor sequences come from a man between 18 and 35 years old who received the YFV17D yellow fever vaccine.

This sequence joins TRBV14 and TRBJ2-1, with TRBD1 as a possible D gene (7 bases). The CDR3 contains 14 residues. The germline V and J ends were trimmed by 4 bases and 7 bases, with 14 bases remaining between them. Germline loops: CDR1 SGHDN, CDR2 FVKESK. This chain's CDR3 is CASSRWAGGNEQFF. As DNA, the CDR3 is TGTGCCAGCAGCCGGTGGGCAGGGGGGAATGAGCAGTTCTTC.

With regard to this clonotype: A much bigger clone sits one base away, suggesting this may be a read error. The J gene is TRBJ1-6, the V gene TRBV10-2, with D possibly TRBD1 on 6 matching bases. Germline V gene lookup returns CDR1 WSHSY and CDR2 SAAADI. The CDR3 is 15 residues long. CDR3 sequence: CASGQQGTPRSPVHF. The CDR3 nucleotides read TGCGCCAGCGGACAACAGGGAACCCCTCGATCACCCGTCCACTTT.

The table lists this clonotype with many counts. V usage is TRBV29-1 and J usage is TRBJ2-1; D is ambiguous. Germline CDR1 is SQVTM and CDR2 is ANQGSEA. The CDR3 is made up of 12 amino acids. The V end was cut by 2 bases, the J end by 8 bases, with 10 bases between. The CDR3 loop is CSVEKAGDEQFF. Written as DNA, the CDR3 is TGCAGCGTTGAAAAGGCAGGCGATGAGCAGTTCTTC.

This clonotype was observed a handful of times. The chain has TRBV20-1 and TRBJ2-3, with TRBD2 matching over 12 bases. Germline V gene lookup returns CDR1 DFQATT and CDR2 SNEGSKA (reference sequence). The trim removed 3 bases at V and 3 bases at J, leaving 7 bases unmatched. The CDR3 covers 16 residues. CDR3 residues: CSASSSGGAWTDTQYF. In DNA form, the CDR3 reads TGCAGTGCTAGCTCTAGCGGGGGGGCCTGGACAGATACGCAGTATTTT.

A few counts support this clonotype. The V and J genes are TRBV6-1 and TRBJ1-2; D gene uncertain. The CDR3 is made up of 14 amino acids. The germline V and J ends were trimmed by 5 bases and 4 bases, with 14 bases remaining between them. CDR1 is MNHNS, CDR2 SASEGT, per germline. The CDR3 is CASSPPPGSYGYTF. CDR3 DNA sequence: TGTGCCAGCAGTCCCCCGCCCGGGAGCTATGGCTACACCTTC.

The chain carries TRBV4-3 and TRBJ2-5; D gene unclear. Germline loops: CDR1 LGHNA, CDR2 YSLEER. Trimming took 0 bases from V and 3 from J, leaving 8 bases between them. The CDR3 is 14 amino acids. CDR3 region: CASSQDWGKETQYF. As DNA, the CDR3 is TGCGCCAGCAGCCAAGATTGGGGAAAAGAGACCCAGTACTTC.

This clonotype was seen ten or more times. V is TRBV3-1 and J is TRBJ1-1, with 7 bases aligning to TRBD1. V shed 3 bases and J 8 bases; nucleotides not matched to a gene: 12. CDR1 is LGHDT, CDR2 YNNKEL, per germline (reference sequence). This CDR3 is built from 15 residues. The CDR3 DNA sequence: TGTGCCAGCAGCCACAGGCCCGTACAGGGGAGGGAAGCTTTCTTT. Protein: CASSHRPVQGREAFF.

This clonotype has a handful of counts. The chain joins TRBV6-6 to TRBJ1-1; tentative D call: TRBD1 (5 bases). The CDR3 contains 13 residues. From germline, CDR1 is MNHNY and CDR2 SVGAGI (reference sequence). V lost 7 bases to trimming and J lost 2 bases, with 11 bases between them. For the CDR3, the DNA is TGTGCCAGCAAGGGGCCTCAAAACACTGAAGCTTTCTTT. Translation gives CASKGPQNTEAFF.

There are a few counts of this clonotype. The chain joins TRBV28 to TRBJ2-3; unclear D gene. V was trimmed by 6 bases and J by 0 bases, leaving 13 bases between them. Germline CDR1 MDHEN, CDR2 SYDVKM. The length of the CDR3 is 15 residues. The CDR3 DNA sequence: TGTGCCAGCAGCGGCACGCCAGCTAGCACAGATACGCAGTATTTT. It yields the protein CASSGTPASTDTQYF. Full variable domain (rest looked up from reference TRBV28 and TRBJ2-3): DVKVTQSSRYLVKRTGEKVFLECVQDMDHENMFWYRQDPGLGLRLIYFSYDVKMKEKGDIPEGYSVSREKKERFSLILESASTNQTSMYLCASSGTPASTDTQYFGPGTRLTVL.

V and J are TRBV28 and TRBJ1-5, with no clear D. CDR1 is MDHEN, CDR2 SYDVKM, per germline. The CDR3 spans 13 residues. The V and J ends lost 6 bases and 5 bases respectively, with 11 bases between them. CDR3 sequence reads: CASRLGSYQPQHF. CDR3 sequence (DNA): TGTGCCAGCAGACTGGGATCCTATCAGCCCCAGCATTTT.